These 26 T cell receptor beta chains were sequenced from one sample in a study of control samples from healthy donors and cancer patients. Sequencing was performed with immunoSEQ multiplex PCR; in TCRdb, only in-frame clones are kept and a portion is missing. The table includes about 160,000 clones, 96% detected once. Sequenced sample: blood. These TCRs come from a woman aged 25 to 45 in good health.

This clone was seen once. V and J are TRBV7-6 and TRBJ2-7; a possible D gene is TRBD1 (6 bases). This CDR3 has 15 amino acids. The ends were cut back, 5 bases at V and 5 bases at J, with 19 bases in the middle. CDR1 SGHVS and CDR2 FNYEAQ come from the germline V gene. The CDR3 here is CASSAVGGVGNEQYF. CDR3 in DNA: TGTGCCAGCAGCGCTGTAGGGGGAGTGGGTAACGAGCAGTACTTC.

The CDR3 DNA reads TGTGCCAGCTCTCAAAAGGACGGAAACGGAAAACTGTTTTTT. It specifies CASSQKDGNGKLFF. The gene calls are TRBV18 and TRBJ1-4, with D uncertain. This CDR3 region has 14 residues. The germline V and J ends were trimmed by 6 bases and 10 bases, with 18 bases remaining between them. Germline assignment: CDR1 KGHSH and CDR2 LQKENI.

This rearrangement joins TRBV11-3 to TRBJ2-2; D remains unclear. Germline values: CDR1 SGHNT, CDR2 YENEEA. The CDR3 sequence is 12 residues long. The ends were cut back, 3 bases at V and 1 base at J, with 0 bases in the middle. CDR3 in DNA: TGTGCCAGCAGCTTGAACACCGGGGAGCTGTTTTTT. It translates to CASSLNTGELFF. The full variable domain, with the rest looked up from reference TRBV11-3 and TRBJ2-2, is EAGVVQSPRYKIIEKKQPVAFWCNPISGHNTLYWYLQNLGQGPELLIRYENEEAVDDSQLPKDRFSAERLKGVDSTLKIQPAELGDSAVYLCASSLNTGELFFGEGSRLTVL.

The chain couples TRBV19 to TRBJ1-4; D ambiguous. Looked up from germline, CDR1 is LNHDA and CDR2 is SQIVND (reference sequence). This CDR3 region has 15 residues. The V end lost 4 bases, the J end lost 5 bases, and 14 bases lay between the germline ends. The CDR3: CASSTGPPRNEKLFF. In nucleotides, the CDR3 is TGTGCCAGTAGTACCGGACCCCCAAGGAATGAAAAACTGTTTTTT.

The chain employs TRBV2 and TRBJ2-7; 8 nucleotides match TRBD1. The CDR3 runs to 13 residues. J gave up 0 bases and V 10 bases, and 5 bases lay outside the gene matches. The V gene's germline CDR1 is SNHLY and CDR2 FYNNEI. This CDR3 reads CATGTGLSYEQYF. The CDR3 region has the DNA TGTGCCACCGGGACAGGCCTCTCCTACGAGCAGTACTTC.

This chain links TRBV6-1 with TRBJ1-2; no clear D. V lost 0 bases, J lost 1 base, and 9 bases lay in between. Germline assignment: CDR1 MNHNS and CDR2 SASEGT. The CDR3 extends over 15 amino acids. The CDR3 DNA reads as TGTGCCAGCAGTGAAGCGCTTCGAGTTAACTATGGCTACACCTTC. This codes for CASSEALRVNYGYTF.

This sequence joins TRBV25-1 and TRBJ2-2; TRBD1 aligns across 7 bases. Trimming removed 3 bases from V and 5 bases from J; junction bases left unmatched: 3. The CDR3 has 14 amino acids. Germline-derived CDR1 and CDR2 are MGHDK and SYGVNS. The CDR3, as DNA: TGTGCCAGCAGTGAGCACAGGGGAACCGGGGAGCTGTTTTTT. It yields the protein CASSEHRGTGELFF.

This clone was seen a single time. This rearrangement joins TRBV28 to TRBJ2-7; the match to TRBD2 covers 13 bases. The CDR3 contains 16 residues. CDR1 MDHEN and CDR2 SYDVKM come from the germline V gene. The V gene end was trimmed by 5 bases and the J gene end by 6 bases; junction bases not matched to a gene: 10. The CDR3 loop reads CASSPTSGGALVEQYF. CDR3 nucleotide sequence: TGTGCCAGCAGTCCCACTAGCGGGGGGGCTCTAGTCGAGCAGTACTTC.

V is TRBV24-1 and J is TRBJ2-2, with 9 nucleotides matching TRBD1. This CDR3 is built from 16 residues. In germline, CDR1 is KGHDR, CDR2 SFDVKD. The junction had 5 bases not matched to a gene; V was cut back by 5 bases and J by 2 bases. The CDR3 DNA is TGTGCCACCAGTGCAATAACAGGGGGCAACACCGGGGAGCTGTTTTTT. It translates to CATSAITGGNTGELFF.

DNA for the CDR3: TGTGCCAGCAGTACACGGTACAACACCGGGGAGCTGTTTTTT. Protein product: CASSTRYNTGELFF. This chain uses TRBV6-5 with TRBJ2-2; D gene uncertain. The CDR3 loop spans 14 amino acids. Germline V gene data show CDR1 as MNHEY and CDR2 as SVGAGI. The germline V and J ends were trimmed by 5 bases and 2 bases, with 9 bases remaining between them.

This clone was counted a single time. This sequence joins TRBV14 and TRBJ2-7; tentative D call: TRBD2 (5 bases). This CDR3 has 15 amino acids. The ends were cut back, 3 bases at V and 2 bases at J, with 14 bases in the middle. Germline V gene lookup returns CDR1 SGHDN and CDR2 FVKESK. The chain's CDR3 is CASSHAWSGTYEQYF. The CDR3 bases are TGTGCCAGCAGCCATGCGTGGAGCGGAACCTACGAGCAGTACTTC.

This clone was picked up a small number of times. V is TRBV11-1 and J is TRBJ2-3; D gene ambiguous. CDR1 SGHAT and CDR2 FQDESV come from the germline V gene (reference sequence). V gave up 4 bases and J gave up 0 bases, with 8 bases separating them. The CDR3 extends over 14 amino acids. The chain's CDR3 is CASSSGPSTDTQYF. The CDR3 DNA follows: TGTGCCAGCAGCTCGGGCCCTAGCACAGATACGCAGTATTTT.

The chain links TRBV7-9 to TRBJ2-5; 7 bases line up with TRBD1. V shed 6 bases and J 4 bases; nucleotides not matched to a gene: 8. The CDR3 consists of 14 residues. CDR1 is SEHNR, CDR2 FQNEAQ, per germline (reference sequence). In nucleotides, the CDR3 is TGTGCCAGCAGGACCGACAGGGTTTTAGAGACCCAGTACTTC. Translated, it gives CASRTDRVLETQYF.

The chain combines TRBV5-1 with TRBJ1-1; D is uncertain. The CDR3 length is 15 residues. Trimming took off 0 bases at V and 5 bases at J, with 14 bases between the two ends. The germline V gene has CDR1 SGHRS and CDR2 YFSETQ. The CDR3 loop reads CASSLATNVRTEAFF. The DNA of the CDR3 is TGCGCCAGCAGCTTGGCCACAAATGTTAGAACTGAAGCTTTCTTT.

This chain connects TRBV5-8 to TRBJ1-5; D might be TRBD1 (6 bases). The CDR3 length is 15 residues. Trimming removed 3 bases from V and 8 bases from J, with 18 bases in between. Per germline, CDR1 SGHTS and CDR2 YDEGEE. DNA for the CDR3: TGTGCCAGCAGCTCCCAATTAAATAGGGGGGAGCCCCAGCATTTT. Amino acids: CASSSQLNRGEPQHF.

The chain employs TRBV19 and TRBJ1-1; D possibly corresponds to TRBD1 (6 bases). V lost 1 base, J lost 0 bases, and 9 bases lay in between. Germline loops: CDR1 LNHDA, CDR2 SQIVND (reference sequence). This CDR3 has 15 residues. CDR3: CASSIVDSMNTEAFF. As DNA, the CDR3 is TGTGCCAGTAGTATAGTGGACAGTATGAACACTGAAGCTTTCTTT.

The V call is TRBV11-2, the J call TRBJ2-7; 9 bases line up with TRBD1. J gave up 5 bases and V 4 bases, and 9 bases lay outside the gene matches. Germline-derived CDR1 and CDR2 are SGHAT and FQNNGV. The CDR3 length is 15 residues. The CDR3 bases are TGTGCCAGCAGCTGGATTGGACAGGGGTGGAACGAGCAGTACTTC. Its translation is CASSWIGQGWNEQYF.

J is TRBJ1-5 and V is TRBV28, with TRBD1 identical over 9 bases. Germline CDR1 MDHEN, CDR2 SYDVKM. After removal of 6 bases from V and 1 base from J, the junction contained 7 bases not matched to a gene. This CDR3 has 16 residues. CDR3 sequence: CASRGQGILSNQPQHF. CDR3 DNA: TGTGCCAGCAGGGGACAGGGAATTTTGAGCAATCAGCCCCAGCATTTT.

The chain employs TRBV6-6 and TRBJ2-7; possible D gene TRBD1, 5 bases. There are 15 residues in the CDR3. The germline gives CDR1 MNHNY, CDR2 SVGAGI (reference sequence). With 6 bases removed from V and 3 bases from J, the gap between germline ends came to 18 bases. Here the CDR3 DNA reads TGTGCCAGCAGCCCGCTCATTTCACAGGTCTACGAGCAGTACTTC. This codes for CASSPLISQVYEQYF.

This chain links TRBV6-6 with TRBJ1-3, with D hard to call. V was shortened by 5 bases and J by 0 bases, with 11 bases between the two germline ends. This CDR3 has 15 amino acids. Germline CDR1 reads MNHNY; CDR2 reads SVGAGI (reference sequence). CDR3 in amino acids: CASSRRTDSGNTIYF. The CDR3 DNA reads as TGTGCCAGCAGTCGTCGGACCGACTCTGGAAACACCATATATTTT.

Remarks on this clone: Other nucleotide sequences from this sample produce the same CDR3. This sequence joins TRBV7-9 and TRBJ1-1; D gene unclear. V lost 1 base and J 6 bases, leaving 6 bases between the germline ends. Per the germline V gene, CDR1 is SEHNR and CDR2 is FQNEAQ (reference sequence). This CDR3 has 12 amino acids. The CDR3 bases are TGTGCCAGCAGCTTAGAGGAGGCTGAAGCTTTCTTT. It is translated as CASSLEEAEAFF.

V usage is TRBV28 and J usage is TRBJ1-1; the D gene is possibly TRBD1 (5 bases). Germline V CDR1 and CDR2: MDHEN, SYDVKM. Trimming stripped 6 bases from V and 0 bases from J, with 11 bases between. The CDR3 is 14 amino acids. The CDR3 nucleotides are TGTGCCAGCAGCGAGGGACTGATGAACACTGAAGCTTTCTTT. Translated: CASSEGLMNTEAFF.

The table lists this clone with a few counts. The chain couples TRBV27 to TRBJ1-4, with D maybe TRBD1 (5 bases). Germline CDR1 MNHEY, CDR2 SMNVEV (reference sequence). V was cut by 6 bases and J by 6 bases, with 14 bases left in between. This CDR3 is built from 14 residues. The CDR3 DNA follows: TGTGCCAGCAGCGAGGGATGGGGGTATGAAAAACTGTTTTTT. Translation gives CASSEGWGYEKLFF.

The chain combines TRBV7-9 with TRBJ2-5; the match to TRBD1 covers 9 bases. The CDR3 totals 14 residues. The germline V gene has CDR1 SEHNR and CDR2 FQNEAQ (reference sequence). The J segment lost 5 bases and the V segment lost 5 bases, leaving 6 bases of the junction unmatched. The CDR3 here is CASSLQGARETQYF. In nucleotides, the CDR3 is TGTGCCAGCAGCCTACAGGGGGCACGGGAGACCCAGTACTTC.

The CDR3 region has the DNA TGTGCCAGCAGCGCGCGGGGGAACGGCCCGCTAAGCACAGATACGCAGTATTTT. Translated, it gives CASSARGNGPLSTDTQYF. The rearrangement links TRBV7-9 to TRBJ2-3; 7 positions match TRBD2. V lost 5 bases to trimming and J lost 0 bases; unmatched junction nucleotides: 14. Per germline, CDR1 SEHNR and CDR2 FQNEAQ (reference sequence). The CDR3 totals 18 residues.

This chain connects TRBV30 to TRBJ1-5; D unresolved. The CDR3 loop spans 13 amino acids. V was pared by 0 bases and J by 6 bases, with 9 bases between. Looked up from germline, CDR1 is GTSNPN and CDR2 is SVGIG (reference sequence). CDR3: CAWSVGSGQPQHF. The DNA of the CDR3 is TGTGCCTGGAGTGTAGGTTCGGGTCAGCCCCAGCATTTT. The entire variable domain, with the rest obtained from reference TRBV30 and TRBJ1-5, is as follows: SQTIHQWPATLVQPVGSPLSLECTVEGTSNPNLYWYRQAAGRGLQLLFYSVGIGQISSEVPQNLSASRPQDRQFILSSKKLLLSDSGFYLCAWSVGSGQPQHFGDGTRLSIL.